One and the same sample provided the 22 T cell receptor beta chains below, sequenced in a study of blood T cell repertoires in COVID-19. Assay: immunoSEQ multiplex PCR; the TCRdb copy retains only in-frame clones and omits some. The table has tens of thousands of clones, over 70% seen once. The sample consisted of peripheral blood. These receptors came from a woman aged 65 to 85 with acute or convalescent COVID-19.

This chain's CDR3 is CASSLAGARDGYTF. The CDR3 bases are TGTGCCAGCAGTTTAGCGGGGGCAAGAGATGGCTACACCTTC. The chain employs TRBV28 and TRBJ1-2; possibly TRBD1 for D (6 bases). The V and J ends lost 2 bases and 6 bases respectively, with 13 bases between them. The CDR3 totals 14 residues. Germline CDR1 and CDR2: MDHEN and SYDVKM.

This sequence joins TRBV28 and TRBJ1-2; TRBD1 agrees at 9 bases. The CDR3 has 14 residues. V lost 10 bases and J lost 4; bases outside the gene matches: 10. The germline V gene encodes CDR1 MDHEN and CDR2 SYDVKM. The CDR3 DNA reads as TGTGCCACAAGGACAGGGGCGGATGGCTATGGCTACACCTTC. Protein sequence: CATRTGADGYGYTF.

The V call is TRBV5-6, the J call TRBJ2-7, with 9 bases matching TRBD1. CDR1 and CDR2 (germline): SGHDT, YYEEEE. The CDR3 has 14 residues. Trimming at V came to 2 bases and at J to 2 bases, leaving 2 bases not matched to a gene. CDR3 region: CASSFGTGTYEQYF. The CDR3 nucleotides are TGTGCCAGCAGCTTTGGGACAGGGACCTACGAGCAGTACTTC.

CDR3 region: CASSPPLLTGLNIQYF. The CDR3 region has the DNA TGTGCCAGCTCACCCCCACTATTAACAGGTTTAAACATTCAGTACTTC. The chain couples TRBV18 to TRBJ2-4; weak D call: TRBD1 (5 bases). The CDR3 covers 16 residues. The V gene's germline CDR1 is KGHSH and CDR2 LQKENI. With 3 bases removed from V and 6 bases from J, the gap between germline ends came to 18 bases.

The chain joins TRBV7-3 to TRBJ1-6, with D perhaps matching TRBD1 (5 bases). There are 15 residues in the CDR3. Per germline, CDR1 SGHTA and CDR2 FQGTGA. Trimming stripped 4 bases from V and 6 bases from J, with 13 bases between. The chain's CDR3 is CASSSGAGGNSPLHF. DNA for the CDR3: TGTGCCAGCAGCTCCGGAGCCGGGGGTAATTCACCCCTCCACTTT.

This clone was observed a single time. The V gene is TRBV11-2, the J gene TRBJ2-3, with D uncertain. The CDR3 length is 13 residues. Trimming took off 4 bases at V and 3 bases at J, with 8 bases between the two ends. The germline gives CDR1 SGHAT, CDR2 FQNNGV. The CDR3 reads CASSSLVTDTQYF. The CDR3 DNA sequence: TGTGCCAGCAGCTCGCTAGTAACAGATACGCAGTATTTT.

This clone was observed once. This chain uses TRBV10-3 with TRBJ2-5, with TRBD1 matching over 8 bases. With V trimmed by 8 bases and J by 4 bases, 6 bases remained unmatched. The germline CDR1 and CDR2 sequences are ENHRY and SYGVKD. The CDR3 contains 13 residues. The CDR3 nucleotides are TGTGCCATCGGGTATGACAGGGGAGAGACCCAGTACTTC. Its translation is CAIGYDRGETQYF.

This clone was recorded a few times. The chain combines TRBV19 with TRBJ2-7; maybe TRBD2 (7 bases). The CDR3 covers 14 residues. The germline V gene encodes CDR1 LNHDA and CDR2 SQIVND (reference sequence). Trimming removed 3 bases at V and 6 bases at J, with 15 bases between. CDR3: CASSIGRGRGEQYF. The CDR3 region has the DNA TGTGCCAGTAGTATCGGGCGGGGGCGCGGCGAGCAGTACTTC.

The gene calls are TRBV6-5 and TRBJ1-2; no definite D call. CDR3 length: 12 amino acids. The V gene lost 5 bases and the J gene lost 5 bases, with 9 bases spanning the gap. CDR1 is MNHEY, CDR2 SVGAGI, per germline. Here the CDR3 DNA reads TGTGCCAGCAGTCAACAGCGGTATGGCTACACCTTC. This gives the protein CASSQQRYGYTF.

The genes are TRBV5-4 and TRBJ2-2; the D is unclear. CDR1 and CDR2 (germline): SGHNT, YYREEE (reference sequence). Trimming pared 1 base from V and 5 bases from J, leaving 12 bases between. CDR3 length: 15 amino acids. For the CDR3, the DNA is TGTGCCAGCAGCTTGACTCGCATAGTGACCGGGGAGCTGTTTTTT. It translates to CASSLTRIVTGELFF.

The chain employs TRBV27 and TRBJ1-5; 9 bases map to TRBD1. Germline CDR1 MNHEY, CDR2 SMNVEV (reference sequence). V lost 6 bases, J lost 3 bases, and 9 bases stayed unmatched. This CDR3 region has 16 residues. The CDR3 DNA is TGTGCCAGCAGGGGGGCGGGGACAGGGACCAATCAGCCCCAGCATTTT. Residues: CASRGAGTGTNQPQHF.

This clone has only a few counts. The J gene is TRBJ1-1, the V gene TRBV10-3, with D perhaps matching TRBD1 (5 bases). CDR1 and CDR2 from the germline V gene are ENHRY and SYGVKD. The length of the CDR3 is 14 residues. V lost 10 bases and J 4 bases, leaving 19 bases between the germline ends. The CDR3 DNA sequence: TGTGCCAACCGGGACTCCGGGGGTGGCACTGAAGCTTTCTTT. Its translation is CANRDSGGGTEAFF.

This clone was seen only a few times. For the CDR3, the DNA is TGCGTCGGGAGGGAGGTGTCTATCCTCTACGAGCAGTACTTC. It specifies CVGREVSILYEQYF. This chain joins TRBV29-1 and TRBJ2-7; the match to TRBD2 covers 8 bases. CDR3 length: 14 residues. Germline V gene data show CDR1 as SQVTM and CDR2 as ANQGSEA.

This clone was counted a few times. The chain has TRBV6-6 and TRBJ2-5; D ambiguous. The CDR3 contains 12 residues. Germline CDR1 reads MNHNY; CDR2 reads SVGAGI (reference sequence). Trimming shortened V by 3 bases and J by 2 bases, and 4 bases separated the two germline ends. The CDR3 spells CASSYVQETQYF. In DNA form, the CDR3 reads TGTGCCAGCAGTTATGTACAAGAGACCCAGTACTTC.

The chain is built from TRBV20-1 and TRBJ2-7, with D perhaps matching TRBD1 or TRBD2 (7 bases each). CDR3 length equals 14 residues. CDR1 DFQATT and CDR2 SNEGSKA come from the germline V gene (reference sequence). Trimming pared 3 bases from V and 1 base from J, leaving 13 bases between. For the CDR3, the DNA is TGCAGTGCTAGTGGGAGGGACAGATCCTACGAGCAGTACTTC. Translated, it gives CSASGRDRSYEQYF.

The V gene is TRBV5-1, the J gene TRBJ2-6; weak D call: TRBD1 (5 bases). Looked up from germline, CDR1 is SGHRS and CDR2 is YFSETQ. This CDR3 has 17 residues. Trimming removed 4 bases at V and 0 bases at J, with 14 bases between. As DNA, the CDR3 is TGCGCCAGCAGCGACGGCAGGGCGATCTCTGGGGCCAACGTCCTGACTTTC. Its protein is CASSDGRAISGANVLTF.

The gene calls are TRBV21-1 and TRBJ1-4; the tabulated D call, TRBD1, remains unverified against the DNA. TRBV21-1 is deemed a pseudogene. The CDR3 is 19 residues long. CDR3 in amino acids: CASVHKGAGGSMTNEKLFF. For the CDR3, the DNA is TGTGCCAGCGTACACAAGGGGGCAGGGGGCAGTATGACTAATGAAAAACTGTTTTTT.

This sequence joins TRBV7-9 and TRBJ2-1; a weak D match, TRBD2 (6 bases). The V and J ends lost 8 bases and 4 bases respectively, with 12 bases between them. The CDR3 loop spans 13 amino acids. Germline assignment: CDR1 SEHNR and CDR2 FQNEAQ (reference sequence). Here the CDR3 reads CASGPLAYNEQFF. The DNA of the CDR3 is TGTGCCAGCGGCCCCCTAGCGTACAATGAGCAGTTCTTC. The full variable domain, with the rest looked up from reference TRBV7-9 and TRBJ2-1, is DTGVSQNPRHKITKRGQNVTFRCDPISEHNRLYWYRQTLGQGPEFLTYFQNEAQLEKSRLLSDRFSAERPKGSFSTLEIQRTEQGDSAMYLCASGPLAYNEQFFGPGTRLTVL.

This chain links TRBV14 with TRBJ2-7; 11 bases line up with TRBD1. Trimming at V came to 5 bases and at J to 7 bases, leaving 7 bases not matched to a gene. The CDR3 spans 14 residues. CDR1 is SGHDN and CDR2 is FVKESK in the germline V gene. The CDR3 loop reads CASSKRTGGREQYF. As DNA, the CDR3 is TGTGCCAGCAGCAAACGGACAGGGGGCCGGGAGCAGTACTTC.

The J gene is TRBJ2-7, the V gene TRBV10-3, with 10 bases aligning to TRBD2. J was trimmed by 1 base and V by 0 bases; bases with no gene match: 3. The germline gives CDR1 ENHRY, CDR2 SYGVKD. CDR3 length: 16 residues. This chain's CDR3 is CAISESSGRASYEQYF. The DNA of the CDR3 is TGTGCCATCAGTGAGTCAAGCGGGAGGGCTTCCTACGAGCAGTACTTC.

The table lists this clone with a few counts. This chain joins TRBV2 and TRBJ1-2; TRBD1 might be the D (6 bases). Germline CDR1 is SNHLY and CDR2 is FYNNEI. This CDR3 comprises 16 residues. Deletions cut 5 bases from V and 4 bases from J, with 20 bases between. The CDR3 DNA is TGTGCCAGCAGTCGCAGGACAGAAGAGAACCTCTATGGCTACACCTTC. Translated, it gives CASSRRTEENLYGYTF. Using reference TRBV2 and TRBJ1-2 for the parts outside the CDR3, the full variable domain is EPEVTQTPSHQVTQMGQEVILRCVPISNHLYFYWYRQILGQKVEFLVSFYNNEISEKSEIFDDQFSVERPDGSNFTLKIRSTKLEDSAMYFCASSRRTEENLYGYTFGSGTRLTVV.

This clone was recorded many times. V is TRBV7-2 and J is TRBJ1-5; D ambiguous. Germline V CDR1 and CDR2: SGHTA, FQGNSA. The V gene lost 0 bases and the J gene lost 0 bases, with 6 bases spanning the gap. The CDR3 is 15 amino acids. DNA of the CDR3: TGTGCCAGCAGCTTAGCTACTTATAGCAATCAGCCCCAGCATTTT. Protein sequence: CASSLATYSNQPQHF.